This TCR beta chain was recorded in a study of blood T cell repertoires in COVID-19. Across the whole study: COVID-19 samples collected from the United States, Italy and Spain covered acute and convalescent phases. PBMCs, B-cell-depleted T cells, or T cells were the source of the cDNA or gDNA that made up the material.

This clone was observed a handful of times. Original data processing: Cell counts per sample came from amplifying reference gene primers. The table came from immunoSEQ multiplex PCR; TCRdb's copy has only in-frame clones and leaves some out. V and J calls plus clone size are reproduced from that table; the DNA served to infer D and trimming. The data hold hundreds of thousands of clones, with 85% to 90% observed a single time. Seattle patient enrollment occurred during active infection, with longitudinal follow-up thereafter. Germline V gene lookup returns CDR1 KGHDR and CDR2 SFDVKD. CDR3 size: 14 residues. V lost 9 bases and J 3 bases, leaving 13 bases between the germline ends.

The chain recombines TRBV24-1 with TRBJ2-2, with no clear D. The TCR was taken from a woman between 40 and 50 years old with COVID-19, enrolled during active disease. Sequences were obtained from peripheral blood. CDR3 in amino acids: CATRSLLDTGELFF. CDR3 in DNA: TGTGCCACCCGGTCCCTCCTGGACACCGGGGAGCTGTTTTTT.